One sample yielded the 6 T cell receptor beta chains listed below, sequenced in a study of T-cell memory formation after mild COVID-19. TCRdb analysed the 5' RACE reads with MiXCR anew, one entry per CDR3 protein. The repertoire holds approximately 89,000 distinct CDR3 sequences, with roughly 13% as singletons. Sequencing input: PBMCs or a T cell subset sorted from them (not recorded which). The origin of the receptors is a man between 18 and 29 years old who had mild COVID-19 (a few samples of this study predate the infection). Cell type and time point are not known.

This clonotype has a handful of counts. The chain has TRBV6-2 or TRBV6-3 and TRBJ2-3; D is uncertain. V lost 2 bases and J lost 5, with 11 bases in between. Germline assignment: CDR1 MNHEY and CDR2 SVGEGT. The CDR3 is 14 residues long. The CDR3 bases are TGTGCCAGCAGTTACCCCTCCTCTGGAGATACGCAGTATTTT. It codes for CASSYPSSGDTQYF.

This chain uses TRBV6-6 with TRBJ2-2; 9 nucleotides align to TRBD2. V lost 4 bases, J lost 6 bases, and 3 bases stayed unmatched. CDR1 MNHNY and CDR2 SVGAGI come from the germline V gene (reference sequence). There are 14 residues in the CDR3. CDR3 nucleotides: TGTGCCAGCAGTTGGACTAGCGTCGCCGGGGAGCTGTTTTTT. As protein: CASSWTSVAGELFF.

The CDR3: CASSQDLREDETQYF. CDR3 bases: TGCGCCAGCAGCCAAGATCTGAGGGAGGACGAGACCCAGTACTTC. V and J are TRBV4-1 and TRBJ2-5; TRBD2 is a possible D gene (6 bases). This CDR3 comprises 15 residues. From germline, CDR1 is MGHRA and CDR2 YSYEKL. The V end lost 0 bases, the J end lost 5 bases, and 13 bases lay between the germline ends.

The chain combines TRBV4-3 with TRBJ2-5; TRBD1 is a possible D gene (5 bases). V lost 0 bases and J lost 1, with 9 bases in between. The CDR3 totals 15 residues. Germline CDR1 is LGHNA and CDR2 is YSLEER. In nucleotides, the CDR3 is TGCGCCAGCAGCCAAGATTATACAGGCCAAGAGACCCAGTACTTC. It specifies CASSQDYTGQETQYF.

The J gene is TRBJ1-2, the V gene TRBV11-2, with D perhaps matching TRBD1 (5 bases). Germline V gives CDR1 SGHAT, CDR2 FQNNGV. V lost 5 bases to trimming and J lost 4 bases, with 20 bases between them. The CDR3 is 16 residues long. The chain's CDR3 is CASSPLAGDRFYGYTF. In DNA form, the CDR3 reads TGTGCCAGCAGCCCCCTGGCGGGGGACCGTTTCTATGGCTACACCTTC.

This chain uses TRBV5-5 with TRBJ2-3; no firm D call. V gave up 0 bases and J gave up 0 bases, with 11 bases separating them. The germline V gene has CDR1 SGHKS and CDR2 YYEKEE (reference sequence). This CDR3 region has 16 residues. The CDR3 DNA sequence: TGTGCCAGCAGCTTGGGTCAGGTTATCAGCACAGATACGCAGTATTTT. Translated: CASSLGQVISTDTQYF.